The clone carrying this T cell receptor beta chain showed up just once. The assay was immunoSEQ multiplex PCR, and TCRdb's table has in-frame clones only and misses some. The sample includes 350,000 to 550,000 clones, around 87% seen only once; the top ten take more than 0.95%. V shed 3 bases and J 1 base; nucleotides not matched to a gene: 2. The CDR3 is made up of 14 amino acids. CDR1 DFQATT and CDR2 SNEGSKA come from the germline V gene (reference sequence). This entry belongs to a study of blood T cell repertoires in COVID-19. The chain uses TRBV20-1 and TRBJ2-1; 8 nucleotides align to TRBD1. The source is a man younger than 45 who had recovered from COVID-19. Sequencing was carried out using PBMCs or T cells enriched from blood (not recorded which). As DNA, the CDR3 is TGCAGTGCTAGTTGGACAGGGTCCTACAATGAGCAGTTCTTC. Its protein is CSASWTGSYNEQFF.